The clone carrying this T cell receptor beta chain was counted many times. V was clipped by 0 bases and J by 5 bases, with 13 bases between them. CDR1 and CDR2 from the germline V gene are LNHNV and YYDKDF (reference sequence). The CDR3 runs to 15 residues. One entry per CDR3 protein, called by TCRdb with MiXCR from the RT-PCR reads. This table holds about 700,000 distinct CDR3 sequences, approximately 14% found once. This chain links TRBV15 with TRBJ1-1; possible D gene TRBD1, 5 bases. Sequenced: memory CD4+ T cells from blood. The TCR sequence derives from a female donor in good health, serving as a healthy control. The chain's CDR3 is CATSRDGRAGTEAFF. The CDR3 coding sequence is TGTGCCACCAGCAGAGACGGCAGGGCCGGGACTGAAGCTTTCTTT.